Described below is a single T cell receptor (beta chain) sequence and its context. Its antigen target is currently unknown. No qualities accompany the bases; no much larger clone lies one base away. The library was made by 5' RACE. TCRdb names Illumina HiSeq 2500 as the instrument used. A second PCR of 7 to 11 cycles was performed with a sample-barcoded 5' primer and a J-beta primer mix. A template-switch 5' adaptor carrying 12 random nucleotides introduced a unique molecular identifier onto each TCR beta cDNA molecule. Each sample yielded at least 3 million CDR3-containing paired-end reads. The Mint cDNA synthesis kit, primed by a TRBC-specific oligonucleotide, was used to synthesize first-strand cDNA from all RNA. All cDNA was treated with uracil-DNA glycosylase and then went through a first 18-cycle PCR with the universal primers M1SS and BC2_uni_R. In the paper's pipeline: Normalization of each sample was performed by random selection of 1 million high-quality reads, each carrying a distinct molecular identifier. Reads sharing molecular identifiers were discarded rather than binned into consensus sequences. CDR3 identification, clonotype clustering and error correction used MiTCR with a Q25 quality threshold and the strictest error-elimination algorithm. A nonparametric unseen species model with Euler transformation was used to estimate lower-bound total TCR beta diversity. TCRdb reprocessing: public reads trimmed at Q25 with fastp, clones called with MiXCR, in-frame beta chains kept. Identical CDR3 proteins give one entry, which carries the most common genes and DNA. It is TCRdb's table, rather than the study itself, that gives the V and J calls and clone size. This sample lists about 1.4 million distinct CDR3 sequences; 45% to 70% were detected once. The ten largest make up over 5.5% of the sample.

The data were taken from a study of blood T cells in healthy people across ages (dated by TCRdb to 2015 to 2017). Regarding the research as a whole: In model experiments, roughly one uniquely barcoded TCR beta cDNA molecule per two T cells was captured by template switching. The study measured age-related changes in TCR beta repertoire diversity using deep sequencing normalized with unique cDNA molecular identifiers. Four age groups were formed from the donors: young (average roughly 16 years), middle-aged (around 40), aged (roughly 58) and long-lived (around 80). To avoid experimental bias, donors of different ages were spread randomly across the sequencing lanes. The study analyzed two additional independent replicas of 1 million unique cDNA reads from the same blood draw for two donors, one aged 18 to 30 and one aged 80 or older. Summary of the overall study and its limitations: There was a strong correlation between observed TCR beta diversity and the percentage of naive T cells measured by flow cytometry. Because the CMV infection status of the donors was unknown, age-related changes in expanded clonotypes may potentially have been confounded. Bulk unsorted PBMC profiling prevented conclusive comparison of naive and antigen-experienced compartments. As age increased, observed TCR beta diversity per million T cells dropped in a roughly linear way, and a significant reduction was already evident by age around 41. Total diversity estimates from one million sequenced T cells were considered lower bounds and underestimates. Compared with the aged group, the long-lived group had more naive CD4+ T cells, fewer expanded clones and increased TCR diversity, suggesting age selection.

The donors were a few dozen Caucasian individuals from Russia, aged roughly 6 to 100 years, who were systemically healthy. Roughly 10 milliliters of peripheral blood were drawn from each donor into EDTA-treated Vacutainer tubes. Ficoll-Paque density-gradient centrifugation was used to isolate PBMCs, with at least 6.5 million per sample. Total RNA was extracted from PBMCs with Trizol reagent, with at least 5.5 micrograms obtained per sample. For every donor, flow cytometry on a PBMC aliquot measured the percentage of naive CD45RAhigh/CD27high T cells. The germline ends are 11 bases apart after V is trimmed by 7 bases and J by 5 bases. Counted from cysteine to phenylalanine, this CDR3 has 12 amino acids. CDR3 DNA is the only sequence kept; it has 36 bases, read in frame from the first base. The germline V gene yields SNHLY for CDR1 and FYNNEI for CDR2.

The receptor comes from a man younger than 35 in good health. What was sequenced was blood. This receptor chain uses TRBV2 and TRBJ2-5; TRBD2 is a possible D gene, resting on 5 matching bases. CDR3 region: CASTGFRETQYF. The nucleotides read TGTGCCAGCACGGGGTTTCGGGAGACCCAGTACTTC.